This TCR beta chain was observed in a study of blood T cells in healthy people across ages. Study-wide results and limits: Considered underestimates were the diversity estimates obtained from one million T cells.

Trimming pared 7 bases from V and 4 bases from J, leaving 17 bases between. This CDR3 spans 14 amino acids. In germline, CDR1 is SGDLS, CDR2 YYNGEE. Per individual sample, total RNA of at least 5 micrograms was extracted. A second roughly 6 to 11 cycle PCR used barcoded and J-beta primers. Template switching added a 12-random-nucleotide identifier to every cDNA molecule. Any given sample supplied a minimum of 2.5 million CDR3-containing paired-end reads. One entry per CDR3 protein, called by TCRdb with MiXCR from the 5' RACE reads. This table has some 780,000 distinct CDR3 sequences, approximately 53% appearing once. As to this clonotype: The antigen is unknown.

This TCR was sampled from a man aged 35-49 years in good health. V usage is TRBV9 and J usage is TRBJ1-2, with D unclear. Input material: blood. CDR3 nucleotide sequence: TGTGCCAGCGGGGAGACACCGGCTAGCTATGGCTACACCTTC. Amino acid sequence: CASGETPASYGYTF.